The 10 T cell receptor beta chains presented below share a single source sample, sequenced in a study of T cells in Graves' hyperthyroidism and ophthalmopathy. TCR beta CDR3 regions were amplified from RNA transcripts. First-round RT-PCR with HTBI primers amplified the TCR CDR3 region. TCRdb re-derived calls from the multiplex PCR reads in MiXCR, one entry per CDR3 protein. The table includes 550,000 to 700,000 distinct CDR3 sequences, 14% to 15% detected once. The sequenced sample was blood. These receptors were collected from a woman in her thirties or forties with Graves' ophthalmopathy.

As regards this clonotype: Given a much more abundant clone one base away, this may be a read error. The chain carries TRBV7-2 and TRBJ1-2; 12 bases fit TRBD1. In germline, CDR1 is SGHTA, CDR2 FQGNSA. This CDR3 has 15 residues. Here the CDR3 DNA reads TGTCCCAGCAGCACTCGGGACAGGGGGCTAGGTGGCTACACCTTC. Translating it yields CPSSTRDRGLGGYTF.

This clonotype was detected ten times or more. V gene TRBV12-3 or TRBV12-4 combines with J gene TRBJ2-5; 7 nucleotides align to TRBD2. The CDR3 spans 14 residues. V gave up 7 bases and J gave up 5 bases; unmatched junction bases: 10. CDR3 in amino acids: CASTPSGGEETQYF. In DNA, the CDR3 is TGTGCCAGCACCCCTAGCGGAGGGGAGGAGACCCAGTACTTC.

This clonotype was observed many times. The chain combines TRBV10-3 with TRBJ2-7, with D unresolved. The V end was cut by 5 bases, the J end by 7 bases, with 9 bases between. CDR3 length equals 11 residues. CDR1 ENHRY and CDR2 SYGVKD come from the germline V gene. In DNA form, the CDR3 reads TGTGCCATCAGTCAAACTCAAGAGCAGTACTTC. This encodes CAISQTQEQYF.

This clonotype was found many times. The gene calls are TRBV4-3 and TRBJ2-7; D gene unclear. The V end was cut by 0 bases, the J end by 0 bases, with 9 bases between. The CDR3 covers 15 residues. Per the germline V gene, CDR1 is LGHNA and CDR2 is YSLEER. Here the CDR3 reads CASSQDLGLSYEQYF. The CDR3 bases are TGCGCCAGCAGCCAAGATTTGGGCCTCTCCTACGAGCAGTACTTC.

The chain couples TRBV28 to TRBJ2-4; D is perhaps TRBD1 (5 bases). V was cut by 5 bases and J by 7 bases, with 12 bases left in between. CDR1 is MDHEN, CDR2 SYDVKM, per germline. This CDR3 is 13 amino acids long. The CDR3: CASSPGFNNIQYF. The CDR3 nucleotides read TGTGCCAGCAGTCCAGGGTTTAATAACATTCAGTACTTC. Combining the CDR3 with reference TRBV28 and TRBJ2-4 gives the whole variable domain DVKVTQSSRYLVKRTGEKVFLECVQDMDHENMFWYRQDPGLGLRLIYFSYDVKMKEKGDIPEGYSVSREKKERFSLILESASTNQTSMYLCASSPGFNNIQYFGAGTRLSVL.

Many counts were recorded for this clonotype. The chain is built from TRBV19 and TRBJ1-2; a possible D gene is TRBD1 (6 bases). Germline loops: CDR1 LNHDA, CDR2 SQIVND (reference sequence). V lost 4 bases to trimming and J lost 4 bases, with 16 bases between them. The CDR3 contains 15 residues. CDR3 nucleotides: TGTGCCAGTAGTAGAGCCCAGGGGACCTCCTATGGCTACACCTTC. Protein: CASSRAQGTSYGYTF. Full variable domain (rest looked up from reference TRBV19 and TRBJ1-2): DGGITQSPKYLFRKEGQNVTLSCEQNLNHDAMYWYRQDPGQGLRLIYYSQIVNDFQKGDIAEGYSVSREKKESFPLTVTSAQKNPTAFYLCASSRAQGTSYGYTFGSGTRLTVV.

This clonotype was seen many times. The rearrangement joins TRBV7-9 to TRBJ1-2; 10 bases match TRBD1. There are 11 residues in the CDR3. The V segment lost 8 bases and the J segment 8 bases; nucleotides outside the gene matches: 2. CDR1 and CDR2 (germline): SEHNR, FQNEAQ (reference sequence). The CDR3 protein is CASGTGAGYTF. CDR3 nucleotides: TGTGCCAGCGGGACAGGGGCCGGCTACACCTTC.

This chain connects TRBV9 to TRBJ2-5; D call uncertain. With 0 bases removed from V and 2 bases from J, the gap between germline ends came to 11 bases. The germline gives CDR1 SGDLS, CDR2 YYNGEE. This CDR3 comprises 15 residues. Here the CDR3 reads CASSVEATSQETQYF. The CDR3 nucleotides are TGTGCCAGCAGCGTAGAGGCTACTTCACAAGAGACCCAGTACTTC.

The CDR3 sequence: CASNPGGGQPQHF. DNA for the CDR3: TGTGCCAGTAATCCGGGGGGGGGTCAGCCCCAGCATTTT. V is TRBV19 and J is TRBJ1-5, with D perhaps matching TRBD1 (5 bases). Trimming removed 7 bases from V and 6 bases from J, with 13 bases in between. This CDR3 has 13 amino acids. Germline lookup yields CDR1 LNHDA and CDR2 SQIVND (reference sequence).

This clonotype was counted only a few times. This chain uses TRBV5-8 with TRBJ1-1; 8 nucleotides align to TRBD1. The germline gives CDR1 SGHTS, CDR2 YDEGEE. The CDR3 is 15 amino acids. The ends lost 0 bases at V and 9 bases at J; junction bases unmatched: 10. CDR3 nucleotides: TGTGCCAGCAGCTTGGAGGACAGGGAGTACCAACAAGCTTTCTTT. Its translation: CASSLEDREYQQAFF.